This T cell receptor (beta chain) was documented in a study of T cells and Merkel cell carcinoma outcomes. Per germline, CDR1 KGHSH and CDR2 LQKENI. V was pared by 3 bases and J by 0 bases, with 12 bases between. This CDR3 is 17 amino acids long. This table comes from immunoSEQ multiplex PCR, and its TCRdb copy is limited to in-frame clones, with some not included. Of roughly 11,000 clones in the sample, nearly 97% are singletons; the top ten hold about 0.94%. This clone was observed once. This chain joins TRBV18 and TRBJ2-6; no definite D call. This TCR derives from a human donor with Merkel cell carcinoma. The sequenced sample consisted of tumor tissue from Merkel cell carcinoma. This chain's CDR3 is CASSPYYPTSGANVLTF. CDR3 DNA: TGTGCCAGCTCACCGTACTATCCCACCTCTGGGGCCAACGTCCTGACTTTC.